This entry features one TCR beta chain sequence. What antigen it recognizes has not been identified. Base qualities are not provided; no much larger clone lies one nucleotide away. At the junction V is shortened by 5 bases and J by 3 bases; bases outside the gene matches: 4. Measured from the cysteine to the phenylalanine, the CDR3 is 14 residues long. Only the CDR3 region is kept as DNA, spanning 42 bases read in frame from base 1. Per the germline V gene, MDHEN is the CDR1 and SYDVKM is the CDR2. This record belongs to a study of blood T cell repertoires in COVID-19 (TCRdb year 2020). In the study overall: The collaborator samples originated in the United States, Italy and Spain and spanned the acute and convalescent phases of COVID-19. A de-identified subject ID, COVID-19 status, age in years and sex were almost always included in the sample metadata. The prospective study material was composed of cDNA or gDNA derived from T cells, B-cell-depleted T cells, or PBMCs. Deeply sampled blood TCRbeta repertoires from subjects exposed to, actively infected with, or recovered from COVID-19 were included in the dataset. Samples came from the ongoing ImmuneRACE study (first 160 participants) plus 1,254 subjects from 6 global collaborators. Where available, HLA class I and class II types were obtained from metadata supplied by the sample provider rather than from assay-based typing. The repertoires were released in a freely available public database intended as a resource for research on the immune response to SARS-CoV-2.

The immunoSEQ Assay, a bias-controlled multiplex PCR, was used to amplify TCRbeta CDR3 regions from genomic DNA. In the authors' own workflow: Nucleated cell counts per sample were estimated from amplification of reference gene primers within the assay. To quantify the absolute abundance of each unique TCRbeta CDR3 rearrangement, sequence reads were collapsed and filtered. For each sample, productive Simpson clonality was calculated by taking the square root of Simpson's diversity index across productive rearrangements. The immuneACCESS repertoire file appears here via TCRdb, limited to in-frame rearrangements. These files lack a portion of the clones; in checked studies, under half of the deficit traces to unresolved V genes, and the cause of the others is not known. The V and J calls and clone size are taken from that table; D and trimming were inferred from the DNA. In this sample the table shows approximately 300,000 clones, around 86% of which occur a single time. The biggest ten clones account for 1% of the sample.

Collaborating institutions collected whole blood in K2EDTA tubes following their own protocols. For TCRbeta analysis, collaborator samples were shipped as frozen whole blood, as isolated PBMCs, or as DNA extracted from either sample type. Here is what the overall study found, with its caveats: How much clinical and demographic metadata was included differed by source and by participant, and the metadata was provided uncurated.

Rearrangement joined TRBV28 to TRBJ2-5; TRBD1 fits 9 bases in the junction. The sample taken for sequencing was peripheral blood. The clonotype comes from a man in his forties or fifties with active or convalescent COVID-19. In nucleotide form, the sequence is TGTGCCAGCAGTCCGGACAGGGGCGAAGAGACCCAGTACTTC. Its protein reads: CASSPDRGEETQYF.